The 12 T cell receptor beta chains reported below all come from one sample, sequenced in a study of CD8+ T cells in alopecia areata. The authors extracted RNA and reverse transcribed it into cDNA as the sequencing template. Here immunoSEQ multiplex PCR was the method, and the copy in TCRdb shows in-frame clones only, minus some. The table lists about 100,000 clones, 55% to 75% of them singletons. The sample consisted of CD8+ T cells sorted from blood. These receptor sequences come from a human donor in good health.

V gene TRBV4-2 combines with J gene TRBJ2-5; tentative D call: TRBD1 (6 bases). The CDR3 totals 17 residues. Germline assignment: CDR1 LGHNA and CDR2 YNFKEQ. V shed 0 bases and J shed 11 bases, with 25 bases lying between them. CDR3 residues: CASSQEFVGRPGHEQYF. In DNA form, the CDR3 reads TGTGCCAGCAGCCAAGAGTTTGTCGGACGACCGGGACATGAGCAGTACTTC.

This sequence joins TRBV4-3 and TRBJ2-7; no clear D. Trimming stripped 4 bases from V and 4 bases from J, with 11 bases between. CDR1 and CDR2 from the germline V gene are LGHNA and YSLEER. The CDR3 loop spans 13 amino acids. CDR3 in DNA: TGCGCCAGCAGCCCGGGCATACAATACGAGCAGTACTTC. Its translation is CASSPGIQYEQYF.

The chain is built from TRBV5-1 and TRBJ2-7, with 7 bases matching TRBD1. The germline gives CDR1 SGHRS, CDR2 YFSETQ. Germline trimming cut 1 base from V and 0 bases from J; bases unmatched to any gene: 1. The CDR3 is 14 amino acids. CDR3 in DNA: TGCGCCAGCAGCTTGTCAGGGGGCTCCTACGAGCAGTACTTC. Its protein product is CASSLSGGSYEQYF.

This chain uses TRBV11-2 with TRBJ1-2; D gene uncertain. Germline lookup yields CDR1 SGHAT and CDR2 FQNNGV. The V gene lost 4 bases and the J gene lost 4 bases, with 10 bases spanning the gap. The CDR3 spans 13 residues. CDR3 DNA sequence: TGTGCCAGCAGCTCCTGGCAGGTCTATGGCTACACCTTC. Translation gives CASSSWQVYGYTF.

This clone appeared a single time. In this CDR3 the conserved last residue, phenylalanine or tryptophan, is missing, so a read error is likely. The chain combines TRBV13 with TRBJ1-1; unclear D gene. Germline V gene data show CDR1 as PRHDT and CDR2 as FYEKMQ (reference sequence). The V end lost 0 bases, the J end lost 1 base, and 9 bases lay between the germline ends. CDR3 length equals 15 residues. The DNA of the CDR3 is TGTGCCAGCAGCTTAGGCCAACGGGAGAACACTGAAGCTTTCTCT. Protein product: CASSLGQRENTEAFS.

This chain links TRBV19 with TRBJ2-5, with D tentatively TRBD1 or TRBD2 (5 bases each). Per germline, CDR1 LNHDA and CDR2 SQIVND (reference sequence). The length of the CDR3 is 19 residues. V was pared by 4 bases and J by 2 bases, with 26 bases between. CDR3 sequence reads: CASSRWGTSGFDQQETQYF. DNA for the CDR3: TGTGCCAGTAGTAGATGGGGGACCTCCGGATTTGACCAACAAGAGACCCAGTACTTC.

The chain has TRBV6-4 and TRBJ2-3, with 9 bases fitting TRBD2. This CDR3 contains 16 residues. V was pared by 2 bases and J by 1 base, with 4 bases of the junction left unmatched. Germline V gene sequence: CDR1 MRHNA, CDR2 SNTAGT. CDR3 protein: CASSDEAGGGTDTQYF. CDR3 coding DNA: TGTGCCAGCAGTGACGAAGCGGGGGGCGGCACAGATACGCAGTATTTT.

This clone was picked up a small number of times. This chain connects TRBV23-1 to TRBJ1-4; D uncertain. TRBV23-1 is an open reading frame, and its role is uncertain. The CDR3 runs 18 residues. V shed 2 bases and J shed 5 bases, with 21 bases lying between them. The CDR3 protein is CASSQSPRRDPRNEKLFF. The CDR3 nucleotides read TGCGCCAGCAGTCAAAGCCCTCGGCGAGACCCAAGGAATGAAAAACTGTTTTTT.

The CDR3 sequence: CASSLDQGSDTQYF. DNA of the CDR3: TGTGCCAGCAGCCTTGACCAGGGGTCAGATACGCAGTATTTT. The chain couples TRBV5-6 to TRBJ2-3; D is perhaps TRBD1 (6 bases). Germline CDR1 reads SGHDT; CDR2 reads YYEEEE. The V gene lost 4 bases and the J gene lost 4 bases, with 13 bases spanning the gap. There are 14 residues in the CDR3.

The genes are TRBV7-9 and TRBJ2-2; D uncertain. Germline CDR1 SEHNR, CDR2 FQNEAQ (reference sequence). There are 11 residues in the CDR3. The V end lost 8 bases, the J end lost 6 bases, and 7 bases lay between the germline ends. The CDR3 DNA is TGTGCCAGCGATGTGGCCGGGGAGCTGTTTTTT. This translates into CASDVAGELFF.

The gene calls are TRBV4-1 and TRBJ2-3; 10 bases fit TRBD1. V trimming: 0 bases; J trimming: 0 bases; junction bases outside the gene matches: 0. The CDR3 covers 16 residues. Germline CDR1 is MGHRA and CDR2 is YSYEKL. The CDR3 DNA sequence: TGCGCCAGCAGCCAAGAGGGACAGGGGAGCACAGATACGCAGTATTTT. Amino acids: CASSQEGQGSTDTQYF.

The gene calls are TRBV13 and TRBJ2-3; 7 bases map to TRBD1. Germline-derived CDR1 and CDR2 are PRHDT and FYEKMQ (reference sequence). With 3 bases clipped from V and 5 bases from J, the junction kept 8 bases outside the gene matches. This CDR3 comprises 15 residues. In DNA form, the CDR3 reads TGTGCCAGCAGCTTGTTTGGCAGGGGGTTAGATACGCAGTATTTT. This encodes CASSLFGRGLDTQYF.